This entry features one T cell receptor (beta chain) sequence. What it recognizes is unknown. The protocol was immunoSEQ multiplex PCR, while the TCRdb copy is restricted to in-frame clones and leaves out a portion. The table has about 6,900 clones, 70% to 75% seen once. These data come from a study of neoadjuvant anti-PD-1 for oral cavity cancer. Regarding the study as a whole: Each response group had just three patients in TCR analyses.

After removal of 1 base from V and 2 bases from J, the junction contained 6 bases not matched to a gene. The CDR3 is 16 amino acids. Germline values: CDR1 SSHAT, CDR2 FNYEAQ (reference sequence). V is TRBV7-7 and J is TRBJ2-5; 8 bases match TRBD2. The TCR originated in a person aged 35-79 years with oral cavity squamous cell carcinoma. Sequenced material: PBMCs, taken before nivolumab (anti-PD-1) treatment. CDR3 sequence (DNA): TGTGCCAGCAGCTTAGGGCGGGGGGTCATACAAGAGACCCAGTACTTC. Protein product: CASSLGRGVIQETQYF.